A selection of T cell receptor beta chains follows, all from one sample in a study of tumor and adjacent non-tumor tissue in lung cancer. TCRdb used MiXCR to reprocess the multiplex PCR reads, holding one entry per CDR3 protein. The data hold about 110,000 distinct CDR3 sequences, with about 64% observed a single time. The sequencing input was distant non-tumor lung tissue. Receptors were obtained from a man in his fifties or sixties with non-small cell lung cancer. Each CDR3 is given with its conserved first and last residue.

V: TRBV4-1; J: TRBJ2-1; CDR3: CASSQARGNEQFF
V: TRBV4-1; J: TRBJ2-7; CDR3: CASSQDQSSGGYEQYF
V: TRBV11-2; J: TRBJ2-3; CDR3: CASSPGLVISIDTQYF
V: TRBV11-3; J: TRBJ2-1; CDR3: CASSFGRLAGGPGEQFF
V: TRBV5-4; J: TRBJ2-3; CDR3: CASSSGPSGVDTQYF
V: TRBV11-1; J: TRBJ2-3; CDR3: CASGPLRGHTQYF
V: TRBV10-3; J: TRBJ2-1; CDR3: CAISISVGLADSEQFF
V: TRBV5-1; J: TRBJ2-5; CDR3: CTSMRQAQETQYF
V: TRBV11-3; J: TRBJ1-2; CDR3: CASSFGTGGIGGYTF
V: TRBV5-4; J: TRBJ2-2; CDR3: CASLRTIGSYIGELFF
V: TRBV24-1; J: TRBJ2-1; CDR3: CATSGSTGGLGNEQFF
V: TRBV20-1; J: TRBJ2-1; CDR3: CSARWVRESSYNEQFF
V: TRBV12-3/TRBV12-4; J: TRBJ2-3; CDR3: CANSLATTDTQCF
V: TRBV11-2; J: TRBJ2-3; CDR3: CASSLAGSGRVADTQYF
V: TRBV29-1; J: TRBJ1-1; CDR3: CSPLLVDITEAVF
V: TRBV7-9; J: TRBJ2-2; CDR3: CASSLAGTIDTGELFF
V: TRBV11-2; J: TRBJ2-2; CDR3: CVSNSGQNTGELFF
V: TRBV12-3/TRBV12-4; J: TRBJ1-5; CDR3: CASSFTPQPQHF
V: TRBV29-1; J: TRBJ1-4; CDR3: CSVQTRGTGYEKLFF
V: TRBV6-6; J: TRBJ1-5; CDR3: CVSTIDGGVGNQPQHF
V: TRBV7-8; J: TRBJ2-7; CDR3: CTSSLVTSGNYEQYF
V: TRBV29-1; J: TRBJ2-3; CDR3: CSVEKPSGRADTQYF
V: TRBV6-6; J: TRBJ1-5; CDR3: CASSYGDTNQPQHF
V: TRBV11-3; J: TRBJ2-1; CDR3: CASSWEGLVNKQFF
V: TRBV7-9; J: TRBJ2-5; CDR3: CASSLGDPGQGKRETQYF
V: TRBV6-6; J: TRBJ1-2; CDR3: CASATGPRNYGYTF
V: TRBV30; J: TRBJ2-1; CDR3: CAWSVGSSGSYNEQFF
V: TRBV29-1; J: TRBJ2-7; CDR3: CIVSVGGSSYVQYF
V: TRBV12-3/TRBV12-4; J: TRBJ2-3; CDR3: CASSSPSGENTDTQYF
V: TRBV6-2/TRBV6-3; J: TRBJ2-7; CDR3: CASRTRRGSYEQYF
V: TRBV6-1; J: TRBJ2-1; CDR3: CASSEGQGKGNEQFF
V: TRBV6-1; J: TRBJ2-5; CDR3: CASSPGGSGGLKIQYF
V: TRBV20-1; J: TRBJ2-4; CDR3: CSAIAGRLAKNIQYF
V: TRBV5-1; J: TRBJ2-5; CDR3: CASRLEAGINAETQYF
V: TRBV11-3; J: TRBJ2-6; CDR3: CTSCPGTGNSGANVLTF
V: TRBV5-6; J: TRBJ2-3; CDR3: CASSPSLQGPDTHYF
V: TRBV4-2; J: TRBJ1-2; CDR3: CASSQLSGVDYGYTF
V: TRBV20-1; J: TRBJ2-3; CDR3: CSAGSDRSTDTQYF
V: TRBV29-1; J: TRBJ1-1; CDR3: CSARGQGEAFF
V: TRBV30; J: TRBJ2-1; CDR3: CAWRGLANNEQFF
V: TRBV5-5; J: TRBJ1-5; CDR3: CASGAGLMNQPQHF
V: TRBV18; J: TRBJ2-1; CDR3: CASSPLNRVSSSYNEQFF
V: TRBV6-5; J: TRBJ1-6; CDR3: CASSYSREFSTLHF
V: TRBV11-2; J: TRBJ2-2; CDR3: CASISQAGDFAGELFF
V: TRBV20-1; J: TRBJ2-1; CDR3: CSARVIQYNEQFF
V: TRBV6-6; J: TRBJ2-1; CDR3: CASSLRDRRNDQFF
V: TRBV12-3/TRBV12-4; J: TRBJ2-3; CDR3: CASRRTGTDTQYF
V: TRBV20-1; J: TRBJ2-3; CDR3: CSARWYRILGDTQYF
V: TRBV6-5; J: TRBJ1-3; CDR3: CASSYARDSGNTIYF